The rows below give T cell receptor beta chains drawn from one sample of a study of beta chain features in type 1 diabetes. The assay was immunoSEQ multiplex PCR, and TCRdb's table has in-frame clones only and misses some. The data show 200,000 to 300,000 clones, around 21% seen once. Sequenced sample: naive CD4+ T cells from blood. The receptors derive from a woman aged 40 to 49 with type 1 diabetes. Each CDR3 is given with its conserved first and last residue. D genes are given only for firm matches. Clone size is stated in some rows and not others, as once, few, many or a class when expanded.

d_call clone_size j_call v_call cdr3_aa cdr3_nt
TRBD1 few TRBJ1-5 TRBV19 CASSGQGGNQPQHF TGTGCCAGTTCCGGACAGGGAGGGAATCAGCCCCAGCATTTT
TRBD1 few TRBJ1-2 TRBV6-6 CASSPPGQGNTF TGTGCCAGCAGTCCACCTGGACAGGGAAACACCTTC
. . TRBJ2-7 TRBV6-5 CASSYSRGQGEQYF TGTGCCAGCAGTTACAGTAGGGGCCAGGGGGAGCAGTACTTC
TRBD2 few TRBJ2-7 TRBV28 CASRRLAGRGEQYF TGTGCCAGCAGACGACTAGCGGGAAGGGGAGAGCAGTACTTC
. . TRBJ2-1 TRBV29-1 CSVDGPRDNEQFF TGCAGCGTTGACGGGCCCAGGGACAATGAGCAGTTCTTC
. few TRBJ2-3 TRBV10-3 CAISEGPTTGDTQYF TGTGCCATCAGTGAGGGACCGACCACGGGGGATACGCAGTATTTT
. . TRBJ1-5 TRBV5-1 CASSWNTGADQPQHF TGCGCCAGCAGCTGGAACACAGGCGCTGATCAGCCCCAGCATTTT
. . TRBJ1-4 TRBV14 CASSQGGIEKLFF TGTGCCAGCAGCCAAGGAGGGATCGAAAAACTGTTTTTT
. . TRBJ2-1 TRBV7-2 CASSFWQGGYNEQFF TGTGCCAGCAGCTTTTGGCAGGGTGGATACAATGAGCAGTTCTTC
. . TRBJ1-2 TRBV9 CASHSPYYGYTF TGTGCCAGCCATAGCCCCTACTATGGCTACACCTTC
TRBD1 . TRBJ1-2 TRBV7-2 CASSLNTGGDGYTF TGTGCCAGCAGCCTCAATACAGGGGGGGATGGCTACACCTTC
. . TRBJ2-3 TRBV5-1 CASSLMAVLGTDTQYF TGCGCCAGCAGCTTGATGGCAGTACTAGGCACAGATACGCAGTATTTT
TRBD1 few TRBJ2-7 TRBV9 CASSTFDRAGEQYF TGTGCCAGCAGCACCTTCGACAGGGCGGGCGAGCAGTACTTC
. few TRBJ2-3 TRBV7-2 CASTPQPLGAQYF TGTGCCAGCACCCCCCAACCCCTAGGCGCGCAGTATTTT
TRBD1 few TRBJ2-1 TRBV19 CASSLRRQGSYNEQFF TGTGCCAGTAGTCTCCGCCGACAGGGCTCCTACAATGAGCAGTTCTTC
. . TRBJ1-5 TRBV4-1 CASSQGNRVSNQPQHF TGCGCCAGCAGCCAAGGAAACAGGGTGAGCAATCAGCCCCAGCATTTT
TRBD1 few TRBJ2-7 TRBV14 CASSPRQGGAYEQYF TGTGCCAGCAGCCCGCGACAGGGTGGCGCCTACGAGCAGTACTTC
TRBD2 few TRBJ2-1 TRBV7-9 CASSSGLAGAGEQFF TGTGCCAGCAGCTCCGGACTAGCGGGAGCGGGTGAGCAGTTCTTC
TRBD2 few TRBJ2-3 TRBV18 CASSPRSGGLTDTQYF TGTGCCAGCTCACCACGAAGCGGGGGACTAACAGATACGCAGTATTTT
TRBD1 few TRBJ1-2 TRBV5-6 CASSPGTGRSGGDGYTF TGTGCCAGCAGTCCCGGGACAGGTCGGTCCGGAGGCGATGGCTACACCTTC
TRBD1 few TRBJ2-5 TRBV4-1 CASSQGTGRETQYF TGCGCCAGCAGCCAGGGGACAGGGAGAGAGACCCAGTACTTC
. . TRBJ1-2 TRBV13 CASSHLNSVVGYTF TGTGCCAGCAGCCACCTTAATTCGGTCGTTGGCTACACCTTC
. few TRBJ2-7 TRBV7-9 CASSFQDGSYEQYF TGTGCCAGCAGCTTCCAAGACGGGTCCTACGAGCAGTACTTC
. . TRBJ2-1 TRBV19 CASKDADSYNEQFF TGTGCCAGTAAGGATGCGGATTCCTACAATGAGCAGTTCTTC
. . TRBJ2-3 TRBV6-5 CATLVGGRTDTQYF TGTGCCACCCTCGTAGGGGGACGCACAGATACGCAGTATTTT
TRBD2 . TRBJ2-1 TRBV15 CATSRGLAGGNNNEQFF TGTGCCACCAGCAGAGGCCTAGCGGGAGGAAATAACAATGAGCAGTTCTTC
. . TRBJ2-1 TRBV5-4 CASSLGSLAPYNEQFF TGTGCCAGCAGCTTGGGTAGCCTGGCCCCTTACAATGAGCAGTTCTTC
. . TRBJ2-7 TRBV5-6 CASSYERRRQREQYF TGTGCCAGCAGCTACGAGAGGAGGCGGCAGCGCGAGCAGTACTTC
. . TRBJ2-5 TRBV7-6 CASSLRAETQYF TGTGCCAGCAGCTTAAGAGCGGAGACCCAGTACTTC
TRBD1 . TRBJ1-2 TRBV5-1 CASSLGQVYGYTF TGCGCCAGCAGCCTAGGACAGGTCTATGGCTACACCTTC
TRBD1 . TRBJ2-7 TRBV27 CASSFGTGEYEQYF TGTGCCAGCAGTTTCGGGACAGGGGAATACGAGCAGTACTTC
TRBD2 few TRBJ2-5 TRBV4-1 CASGSLAGGPETQYF TGCGCCAGTGGTTCACTAGCGGGAGGTCCAGAGACCCAGTACTTC
TRBD2 . TRBJ2-1 TRBV29-1 CSVTTSGRASENEQFF TGCAGCGTTACTACTAGCGGGAGGGCCTCTGAAAATGAGCAGTTCTTC
. . TRBJ2-2 TRBV11-1 CASSSPLTGELFF TGTGCCAGCAGTTCTCCCCTCACCGGGGAGCTGTTTTTT
. . TRBJ1-1 TRBV30 CAWIGAAEAFF TGTGCCTGGATAGGGGCAGCTGAAGCTTTCTTT
TRBD1 . TRBJ1-4 TRBV15 CATSRDLVQGAVNEKLFF TGTGCCACCAGCAGAGATCTCGTACAGGGGGCGGTTAATGAAAAACTGTTTTTT